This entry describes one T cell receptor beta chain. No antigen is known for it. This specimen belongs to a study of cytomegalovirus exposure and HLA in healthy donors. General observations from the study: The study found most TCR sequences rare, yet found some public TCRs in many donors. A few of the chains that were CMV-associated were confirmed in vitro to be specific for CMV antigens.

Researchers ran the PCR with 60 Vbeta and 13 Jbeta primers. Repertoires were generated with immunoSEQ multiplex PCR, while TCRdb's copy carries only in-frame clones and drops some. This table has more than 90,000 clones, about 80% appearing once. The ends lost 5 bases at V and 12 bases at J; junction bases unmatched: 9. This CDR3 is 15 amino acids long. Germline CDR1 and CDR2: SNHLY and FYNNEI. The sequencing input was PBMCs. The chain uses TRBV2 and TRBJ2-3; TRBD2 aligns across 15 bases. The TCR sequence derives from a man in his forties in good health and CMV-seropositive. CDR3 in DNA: TGTGCCAGCAGTCTTCGGACTAGCGGGGGGGCTCTCCAGTATTTT. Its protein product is CASSLRTSGGALQYF.